Listed below are T cell receptor beta chains from one sample, sequenced in a study of cytomegalovirus exposure and HLA in healthy donors. TCRdb's table, derived via immunoSEQ multiplex PCR, lists solely in-frame clones and lacks some. The sample records roughly 140,000 clones, over 75% being singletons. Specimen: PBMCs. The receptors stem from a male donor in good health and CMV-seronegative. Both conserved end residues are part of each CDR3. D genes are given only for firm matches. Clone size, where shown, is once, few, many, or a class for clones that have expanded.

D gene	V gene	J gene	clone size	CDR3 DNA	CDR3 protein
TRBD2	TRBV29-1	TRBJ2-1	-	TGCAGCGCCGAACTAGCGGGGAGGGCTGAGCAGTTCTTC	CSAELAGRAEQFF
-	TRBV5-4	TRBJ2-1	-	TGTGCCAGCAGCTCCGGAGGTTCCTACAATGAGCAGTTCTTC	CASSSGGSYNEQFF
-	TRBV7-9	TRBJ2-7	-	TGTTCCAGCAGCCCTCCGACAGGCCCTCTCTACGAGCAGTACTTC	CSSSPPTGPLYEQYF
TRBD1	TRBV19	TRBJ2-7	-	TGTGCCAGTAGTCCGGGGACAGGGGACTACGAGCAGTACTTC	CASSPGTGDYEQYF
TRBD2	TRBV9	TRBJ2-7	-	TGTGCCAGCAGCCCTCGCGGTAGCGGGATGTACGAGCAGTACTTC	CASSPRGSGMYEQYF
TRBD2	TRBV5-4	TRBJ2-1	-	TGTGCCAGCAGCTTACTAGCGGGGGGAGGAAATGAGCAGTTCTTC	CASSLLAGGGNEQFF
TRBD1	TRBV7-3	TRBJ2-2	-	TGTGCCAGCAGCTTAAACACAGGGGGCTTGGGCGGGGAGCTGTTTTTT	CASSLNTGGLGGELFF
TRBD2	TRBV6-5	TRBJ2-1	-	TGTGCCAGCAGTTACTCGAGTAGCGGGATTAATGAGCAGTTCTTC	CASSYSSSGINEQFF
TRBD2	TRBV10-3	TRBJ2-7	-	TGTGCCATCAGTAACGAACTAGCGGAGAGCTACGAGCAGTACTTC	CAISNELAESYEQYF
TRBD2	TRBV7-2	TRBJ2-1	-	TGTGCCAGCAGCTTAGATGGACTAGCTAGCTCCTACAATGAGCAGTTCTTC	CASSLDGLASSYNEQFF
-	TRBV29-1	TRBJ1-2	-	TGCAGCGTTTGGGCAGGCTCTAACTATGGCTACACCTTC	CSVWAGSNYGYTF
-	TRBV6-1	TRBJ1-2	-	TGTGCCAGCAGTGCCGCGGGGGGGTATGGCTACACCTTC	CASSAAGGYGYTF
TRBD2	TRBV7-8	TRBJ2-4	-	TGTGCCAGCAGCTTAGCGGGACTAGCGGGAGTCGGAACCAAAAACATTCAGTACTTC	CASSLAGLAGVGTKNIQYF
-	TRBV6-1	TRBJ2-7	-	TGTGCCAGCAGTGAATTAGGCAGGTCCTACGAGCAGTACTTC	CASSELGRSYEQYF
TRBD2	TRBV9	TRBJ2-6	-	TGTGCCAGCAGCGTAGATCCCCTAGCGGGGGGGCCTGGGGCCAACGTCCTGACTTTC	CASSVDPLAGGPGANVLTF
-	TRBV7-9	TRBJ2-7	-	TGTGCCAGCAGCACGGGCCCCTCCGGGGTCGAGCAGTACTTC	CASSTGPSGVEQYF
TRBD1	TRBV2	TRBJ1-2	-	TGTGCCAGCAGCCAATCGGGACAGGGTTTGGGGGGCTACACCTTC	CASSQSGQGLGGYTF
TRBD1	TRBV11-3	TRBJ1-2	-	TGTGCCAGCAGCTTAGAGGCAGGGGGCGCGTTTGGCTACACCTTC	CASSLEAGGAFGYTF
-	TRBV5-1	TRBJ1-3	-	TGCGCCAGCAGCCCGCAGACAGGACGATCCGGAAACACCATATATTTT	CASSPQTGRSGNTIYF
-	TRBV6-1	TRBJ2-7	few	TGTGCCAGCAGTGAATACCCCCAGGGCGAGCAGTACTTC	CASSEYPQGEQYF
-	TRBV14	TRBJ1-1	-	TGTGCCAGCAGCCAAGATAGGAACACTGAAGCTTTCTTT	CASSQDRNTEAFF
-	TRBV5-1	TRBJ2-6	-	TGCGCCAGCAGCTTAAAGGGTCTGTGGAGGTCTGGGGCCAACGTCCTGACTTTC	CASSLKGLWRSGANVLTF
TRBD1	TRBV19	TRBJ2-2	-	TGTGCCAGTAGTATATCTATCGGGACAGGGGGTCCCGGGGAGCTGTTTTTT	CASSISIGTGGPGELFF
TRBD1	TRBV5-1	TRBJ2-7	-	TGCGCCAGCAGCTATACTGTTGGTGGACAGGGATTAGGTAAGCAGTACTTC	CASSYTVGGQGLGKQYF
TRBD2	TRBV5-6	TRBJ2-1	-	TGTGCCAGCAGCTTTAGCGGGGGGGCCGAGTTCTTC	CASSFSGGAEFF